A single sample gave rise to the 16 T cell receptor beta chains below, sequenced in a study of blood T cell repertoires in COVID-19 (dated by TCRdb to 2020 to 2021). Receptors were amplified or captured by the immunoSEQ multiplex PCR assay. Held by TCRdb, this immuneACCESS table contains in-frame sequences only and omits some clones. Under half of the omission traces to an unresolved V gene where checked; the cause of the rest is unknown. Across this sample there are around 190,000 clones, with about nine tenths seen only once. Around 1.5% of the sample rests with the top ten. The sequenced sample consisted of peripheral blood. These receptor sequences come from a man in his late teens or twenties with active or convalescent COVID-19.

The chain has TRBV30 and TRBJ2-5; no firm D call. The V end lost 0 bases, the J end lost 4 bases, and 12 bases lay between the germline ends. This CDR3 has 14 amino acids. In germline, CDR1 is GTSNPN, CDR2 SVGIG (reference sequence). This CDR3 reads CAWSVRFPPETQYF. Here the CDR3 DNA reads TGTGCCTGGAGTGTACGGTTCCCTCCAGAGACCCAGTACTTC.

CDR3 nucleotide sequence: TGTGCCAGCAGTGTGACAGGGAGTAACAATGAGCAGTTCTTC. Translating gives CASSVTGSNNEQFF. The chain couples TRBV3-1 (or the pseudogene TRBV3-2) to TRBJ2-1; 7 bases are shared with TRBD1. This CDR3 spans 14 amino acids. Trimming cost V 6 bases and J 5 bases; bases outside gene matches: 7. Germline CDR1 is LGHDT and CDR2 is YNNKEL (reference sequence).

The chain's CDR3 is CASSFLSPGELFF. The CDR3 DNA reads as TGTGCCAGCAGCTTTCTTAGCCCCGGGGAGCTGTTTTTT. The V call is TRBV11-2, the J call TRBJ2-2, with no clear D. The CDR3 runs 13 residues. Trimming removed 3 bases from V and 6 bases from J, with 8 bases in between. Germline CDR1 is SGHAT and CDR2 is FQNNGV. The full variable domain, its missing parts supplied by reference TRBV11-2 and TRBJ2-2, is EAGVAQSPRYKIIEKRQSVAFWCNPISGHATLYWYQQILGQGPKLLIQFQNNGVVDDSQLPKDRFSAERLKGVDSTLKIQPAKLEDSAVYLCASSFLSPGELFFGEGSRLTVL.

The V call is TRBV7-9, the J call TRBJ2-4; 11 positions match TRBD2. There are 14 residues in the CDR3. Germline V lookup: CDR1 SEHNR, CDR2 FQNEAQ (reference sequence). The V and J ends lost 5 bases and 6 bases, in that order; junction bases with no gene match: 3. DNA of the CDR3: TGTGCCAGCAGCGTAGGGACTAGCGGAAACATTCAGTACTTC. It encodes CASSVGTSGNIQYF.

The chain is built from TRBV5-6 and TRBJ1-2; 7 bases align to TRBD1. The CDR3 is made up of 14 amino acids. Germline CDR1 is SGHDT and CDR2 is YYEEEE. The V segment lost 1 base and the J segment 6 bases; nucleotides outside the gene matches: 6. Written as DNA, the CDR3 is TGTGCCAGCAGCTTGTGGCAGGGGGTTAATGGCTACACCTTC. Protein: CASSLWQGVNGYTF.

The V gene is TRBV5-1, the J gene TRBJ2-1, with TRBD2 as a possible D gene (6 bases). V was shortened by 4 bases and J by 5 bases, with 16 bases between the two germline ends. CDR3 length: 15 residues. Germline V gene sequence: CDR1 SGHRS, CDR2 YFSETQ. The CDR3 spells CASSPLLAFHNEQFF. CDR3 in DNA: TGCGCCAGCAGCCCCCTACTAGCTTTCCACAATGAGCAGTTCTTC.

The J gene is TRBJ1-1, the V gene TRBV7-9, with D unclear. This CDR3 spans 13 amino acids. Germline values: CDR1 SEHNR, CDR2 FQNEAQ (reference sequence). The V gene lost 3 bases and the J gene lost 1 base, with 6 bases spanning the gap. The CDR3 is CASSFGGNTEAFF. CDR3 nucleotide sequence: TGTGCCAGCAGCTTCGGCGGGAACACTGAAGCTTTCTTT.

This chain joins TRBV6-5 and TRBJ2-7; 8 bases line up with TRBD1. In germline, CDR1 is MNHEY, CDR2 SVGAGI. Trimming removed 0 bases from V and 7 bases from J; junction bases left unmatched: 8. The CDR3 spans 15 residues. The CDR3 loop is CASSYSAGGIGEQYF. DNA for the CDR3: TGTGCCAGCAGTTACTCGGCAGGGGGCATAGGGGAGCAGTACTTC.

V and J are TRBV10-3 and TRBJ1-1; D might be TRBD1 (5 bases). The CDR3 consists of 16 residues. Between the trimmed V and J ends, which lost 10 bases and 3 bases, there was a span of 24 bases. Germline lookup yields CDR1 ENHRY and CDR2 SYGVKD. The CDR3 sequence: CATLAGVGVSDTEAFF. The CDR3 DNA reads as TGTGCCACCCTTGCGGGGGTCGGAGTTTCGGACACTGAAGCTTTCTTT.

This rearrangement joins TRBV5-1 to TRBJ1-6; no clear D gene. The CDR3 is 15 amino acids. V shed 4 bases and J shed 8 bases, with 16 bases lying between them. Germline-derived CDR1 and CDR2 are SGHRS and YFSETQ. CDR3 sequence: CASSVNNGGDSPLHF. The CDR3, as DNA: TGCGCCAGCAGCGTAAACAACGGCGGGGATTCACCCCTCCACTTT. Using reference TRBV5-1 and TRBJ1-6 for the parts outside the CDR3, the full variable domain is KAGVTQTPRYLIKTRGQQVTLSCSPISGHRSVSWYQQTPGQGLQFLFEYFSETQRNKGNFPGRFSGRQFSNSRSEMNVSTLELGDSALYLCASSVNNGGDSPLHFGNGTRLTVT.

This chain joins TRBV6-5 and TRBJ2-5; 7 positions match TRBD2. The trim removed 8 bases at V and 2 bases at J, leaving 8 bases unmatched. Germline CDR1 reads MNHEY; CDR2 reads SVGAGI. The CDR3 has 14 residues. For the CDR3, the DNA is TGTGCCAGCGGTCGACCCGGGGGGCAAGAGACCCAGTACTTC. Translation gives CASGRPGGQETQYF.

V usage is TRBV7-2 and J usage is TRBJ1-2; D ambiguous. The CDR3 runs to 15 residues. V was clipped by 2 bases and J by 0 bases, with 10 bases between them. Germline V gene lookup returns CDR1 SGHTA and CDR2 FQGNSA. CDR3 in amino acids: CASSLTAASNYGYTF. The CDR3 DNA reads as TGTGCCAGCAGCTTAACAGCCGCGTCTAACTATGGCTACACCTTC. The full variable domain, in which reference TRBV7-2 and TRBJ1-2 provide the parts outside the CDR3, is GAGVSQSPSNKVTEKGKDVELRCDPISGHTALYWYRQSLGQGLEFLIYFQGNSAPDKSGLPSDRFSAERTGGSVSTLTIQRTQQEDSAVYLCASSLTAASNYGYTFGSGTRLTVV.

The chain joins TRBV19 to TRBJ1-2; 7 bases line up with TRBD1. Germline CDR1 LNHDA, CDR2 SQIVND (reference sequence). The CDR3 loop spans 14 amino acids. With 7 bases clipped from V and 7 bases from J, the junction kept 12 bases outside the gene matches. In DNA form, the CDR3 reads TGTGCCAGTAACGGACAGGCCCAAGACCGTGGCTACACCTTC. Residues: CASNGQAQDRGYTF.

The chain is built from TRBV5-6 and TRBJ1-6, with D maybe TRBD1 (6 bases). The CDR3 consists of 15 residues. The germline V gene has CDR1 SGHDT and CDR2 YYEEEE. The V gene lost 2 bases and the J gene lost 8 bases, with 14 bases spanning the gap. The CDR3 DNA follows: TGTGCCAGCAGCTTTCACGGGCCAGGGGATTCACCCCTCCACTTT. It translates to CASSFHGPGDSPLHF. Full variable domain (missing parts from reference TRBV5-6 and TRBJ1-6): DAGVTQSPTHLIKTRGQQVTLRCSPKSGHDTVSWYQQALGQGPQFIFQYYEEEERQRGNFPDRFSGHQFPNYSSELNVNALLLGDSALYLCASSFHGPGDSPLHFGNGTRLTVT.

This clone was seen a few times. The J gene is TRBJ2-5, the V gene TRBV2; 10 bases map to TRBD1. This CDR3 spans 14 amino acids. Germline-derived CDR1 and CDR2 are SNHLY and FYNNEI. V lost 3 bases, J lost 5 bases, and 3 bases stayed unmatched. CDR3 bases: TGTGCCAGCAGTGAGTGGACAGGGGGGGAGACCCAGTACTTC. It yields the protein CASSEWTGGETQYF.

This clone was observed a few times. The genes are TRBV30 and TRBJ1-2, with 7 positions matching TRBD1. Per the germline V gene, CDR1 is GTSNPN and CDR2 is SVGIG (reference sequence). J was trimmed by 2 bases and V by 6 bases; bases with no gene match: 9. The CDR3 covers 14 residues. The DNA of the CDR3 is TGTGCCTGCAAGACAGGGCCGGCGAACTATGGCTACACCTTC. This gives the protein CACKTGPANYGYTF.